One T cell receptor beta chain is described in this entry. This table comes from immunoSEQ multiplex PCR, and its TCRdb copy is limited to in-frame clones, with some not included. The table lists almost 500,000 clones, about 85% of them singletons. This sample was taken from a study of blood T cell repertoires in COVID-19. Study-level background: Both acute and convalescent COVID-19 samples were obtained from the United States, Italy and Spain. From T cells, B-cell-depleted T cells, or PBMCs came the material, which was cDNA or gDNA.

Germline assignment: CDR1 KGHDR and CDR2 SFDVKD. This CDR3 spans 13 amino acids. Deletions cut 5 bases from V and 7 bases from J, with 13 bases between. Sequences were obtained from PBMCs or T cells enriched from blood (not recorded which). This clonotype originated in a woman aged 55-69 years who had recovered from COVID-19. The V and J genes are TRBV24-1 and TRBJ1-2; no reliable D call. Here the CDR3 reads CATSAGVRSGYTF. CDR3 bases: TGTGCCACCAGTGCCGGGGTACGGTCTGGCTACACCTTC.